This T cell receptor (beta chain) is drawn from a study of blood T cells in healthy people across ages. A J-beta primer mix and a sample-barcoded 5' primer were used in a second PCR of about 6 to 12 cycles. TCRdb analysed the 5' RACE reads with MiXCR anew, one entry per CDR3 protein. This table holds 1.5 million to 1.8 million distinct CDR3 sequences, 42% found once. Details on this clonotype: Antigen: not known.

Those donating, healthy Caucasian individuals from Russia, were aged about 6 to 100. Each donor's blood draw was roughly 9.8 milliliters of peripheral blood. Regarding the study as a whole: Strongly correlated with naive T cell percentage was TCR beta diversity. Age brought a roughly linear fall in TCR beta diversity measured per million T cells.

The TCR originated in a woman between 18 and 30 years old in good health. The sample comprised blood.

CDR3 nucleotides: TGTGCCAGCAGCTCACTAGCGGGAGATCCGGGCGGGGAGCTGTTTTTT. Its protein is CASSSLAGDPGGELFF. V and J are TRBV7-9 and TRBJ2-2; 11 nucleotides line up with TRBD2. With 4 bases clipped from V and 7 bases from J, the junction kept 8 bases outside the gene matches. The CDR3 has 16 residues. Germline V gene lookup returns CDR1 SEHNR and CDR2 FQNEAQ (reference sequence). The full variable domain, with the rest looked up from reference TRBV7-9 and TRBJ2-2, is DTGVSQNPRHKITKRGQNVTFRCDPISEHNRLYWYRQTLGQGPEFLTYFQNEAQLEKSRLLSDRFSAERPKGSFSTLEIQRTEQGDSAMYLCASSSLAGDPGGELFFGEGSRLTVL.